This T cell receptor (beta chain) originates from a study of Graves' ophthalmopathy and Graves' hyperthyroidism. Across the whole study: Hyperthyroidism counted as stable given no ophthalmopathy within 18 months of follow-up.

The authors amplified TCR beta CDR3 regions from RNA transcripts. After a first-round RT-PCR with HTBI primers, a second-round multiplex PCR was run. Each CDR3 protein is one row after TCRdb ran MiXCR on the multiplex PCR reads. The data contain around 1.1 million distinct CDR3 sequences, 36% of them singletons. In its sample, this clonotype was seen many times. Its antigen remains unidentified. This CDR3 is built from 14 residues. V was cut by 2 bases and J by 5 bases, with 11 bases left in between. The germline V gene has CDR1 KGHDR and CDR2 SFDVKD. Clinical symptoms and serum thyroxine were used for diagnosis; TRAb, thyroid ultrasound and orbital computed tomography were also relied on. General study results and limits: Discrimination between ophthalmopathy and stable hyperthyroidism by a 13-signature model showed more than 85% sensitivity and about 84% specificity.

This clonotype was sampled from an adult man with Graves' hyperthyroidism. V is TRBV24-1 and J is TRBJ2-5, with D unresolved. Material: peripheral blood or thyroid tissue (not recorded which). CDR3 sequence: CATSDWGMGETQYF. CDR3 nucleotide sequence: TGTGCCACCAGTGATTGGGGTATGGGGGAGACCCAGTACTTC.